Shown below are 9 T cell receptor beta chains from a single sample sequenced in a study of early T cells in non-severe SARS-CoV-2 infection. TCRdb used MiXCR to reprocess the 5' RACE reads, holding one entry per CDR3 protein. Among around 45,000 distinct CDR3 sequences listed, over 3% were seen once. Material for sequencing was whole blood. Receptors were obtained from an adult who was a healthcare worker with PCR-confirmed SARS-CoV-2 infection or an uninfected control (not recorded which).

This sequence joins TRBV30 and TRBJ2-7, with no clear D. This CDR3 has 10 residues. Per germline, CDR1 GTSNPN and CDR2 SVGIG (reference sequence). V lost 1 base to trimming and J lost 5 bases, with 3 bases between them. Here the CDR3 DNA reads TGTGCCTGGAGTGGCCACGAGCAGTACTTC. This gives the protein CAWSGHEQYF.

The sample holds many counts of this clonotype. V usage is TRBV25-1 and J usage is TRBJ1-2; no firm D call. With 5 bases removed from V and 4 bases from J, the gap between germline ends came to 11 bases. Germline V CDR1 and CDR2: MGHDK, SYGVNS. The length of the CDR3 is 13 residues. The CDR3 here is CASSTGRAYGYTF. The CDR3 DNA reads as TGTGCCAGCAGTACCGGACGGGCCTATGGCTACACCTTC.

This clonotype has only a few counts. The V and J genes are TRBV2 and TRBJ2-5; D remains unclear. Trimming removed 0 bases at V and 5 bases at J, with 16 bases between. The length of the CDR3 is 16 residues. Germline loops: CDR1 SNHLY, CDR2 FYNNEI. CDR3 in amino acids: CASSEAIGSGRETQYF. The DNA of the CDR3 is TGTGCCAGCAGTGAAGCTATAGGGTCCGGTCGGGAGACCCAGTACTTC.

Notes on this clonotype: This clone may be a read error of a much larger clone one base away. The chain carries TRBV27 and TRBJ2-1; D call uncertain. From germline, CDR1 is MNHEY and CDR2 SMNVEV (reference sequence). The CDR3 contains 14 residues. The germline V and J ends were trimmed by 3 bases and 8 bases, with 14 bases remaining between them. CDR3 amino acids: CASSFSHPYDEQFF. CDR3 DNA sequence: TGTGCCAGCAGTTTCAGTCATCCTTACGATGAGCAGTTCTTC.

As regards this clonotype: At one boundary the junction diverges from the germline segment, which might be a read error. The rearrangement joins TRBV7-8 to TRBJ1-5; D not resolved. The germline V gene encodes CDR1 SGHVS and CDR2 FQNEAQ. The CDR3 is 13 residues long. The CDR3 sequence is CASSLGSDQPQHF. The CDR3 DNA follows: TGTGCCAGCAGCCTAGGTAGCGATCAGCCCCAGCATTTT.

This clonotype was observed many times. This chain uses TRBV12-3 or TRBV12-4 with TRBJ2-1; D remains unclear. This CDR3 spans 16 amino acids. V lost 7 bases, J lost 0 bases, and 16 bases lay in between. In nucleotides, the CDR3 is TGTGCCAGCACAGGTTGGAAAGAGAGCTCCTACAATGAGCAGTTCTTC. Its protein is CASTGWKESSYNEQFF.

This rearrangement joins TRBV7-9 to TRBJ2-1; D gene unclear. There are 14 residues in the CDR3. From germline, CDR1 is SEHNR and CDR2 FQNEAQ (reference sequence). Trimming removed 3 bases at V and 3 bases at J, with 9 bases between. The CDR3 sequence: CASSFSTSYNEQFF. CDR3 coding DNA: TGTGCCAGCAGCTTTTCGACAAGCTACAATGAGCAGTTCTTC.

This clonotype has at least ten counts. The V and J genes are TRBV20-1 and TRBJ1-6; D is undetermined. This CDR3 has 17 residues. V was cut by 0 bases and J by 7 bases, with 19 bases left in between. In germline, CDR1 is DFQATT, CDR2 SNEGSKA (reference sequence). The CDR3 DNA reads as TGCAGTGCTAGAGATTCCCAGGCGGTTAAGGGCAATTCACCCCTCCACTTT. Amino acid sequence: CSARDSQAVKGNSPLHF.

The chain employs TRBV11-3 and TRBJ2-7; 8 bases are shared with TRBD2. Trimming took 3 bases from V and 2 from J; bases not matched to a gene: 6. Looked up from germline, CDR1 is SGHNT and CDR2 is YENEEA. The CDR3 consists of 15 residues. In nucleotides, the CDR3 is TGTGCCAGCAGCTTCCGCCTAGCGGGCGCCTACGAGCAGTACTTC. The encoded protein is CASSFRLAGAYEQYF.